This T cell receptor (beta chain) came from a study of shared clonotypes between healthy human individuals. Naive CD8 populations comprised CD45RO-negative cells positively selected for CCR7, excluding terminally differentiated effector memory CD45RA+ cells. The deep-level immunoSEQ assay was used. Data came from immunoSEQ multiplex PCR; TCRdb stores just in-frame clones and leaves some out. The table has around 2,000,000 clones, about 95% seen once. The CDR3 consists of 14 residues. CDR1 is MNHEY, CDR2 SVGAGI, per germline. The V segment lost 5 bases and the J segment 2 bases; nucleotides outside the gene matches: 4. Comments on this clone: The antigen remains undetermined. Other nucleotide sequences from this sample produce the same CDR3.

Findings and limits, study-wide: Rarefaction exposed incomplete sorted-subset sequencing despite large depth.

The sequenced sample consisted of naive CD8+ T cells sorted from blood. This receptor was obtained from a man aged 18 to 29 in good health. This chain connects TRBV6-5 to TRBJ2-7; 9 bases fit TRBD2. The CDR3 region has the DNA TGTGCCAGCAGTCCCGGGACTAGCACCTACGAGCAGTACTTC. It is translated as CASSPGTSTYEQYF.